This is a list of T cell receptor beta chains from one sample in a study of blood T cell repertoires in COVID-19. Sequencing used immunoSEQ multiplex PCR; TCRdb keeps in-frame clones, though not all of them. This sample has about 170,000 clones, with 80% to 90% found just once. Source material: peripheral blood. The receptor set was obtained from a woman aged 60-70 years with COVID-19, enrolled during active disease. Both conserved end residues are trimmed from each CDR3.

j_call v_call cdr3_aa
TRBJ1-1 TRBV9 ASSQQGRFTEAF
TRBJ2-7 TRBV7-2 ASSSSFTTEQY
TRBJ2-1 TRBV4-3 ASSQLRLTGLNEQF
TRBJ1-5 TRBV7-2 ASSLDWGDREPQH
TRBJ1-5 TRBV7-9 ASSLAAGGNQPQH
TRBJ2-7 TRBV7-9 ASSAGTGTRPAD
TRBJ1-3 TRBV6-1 ASSEQGSGNTIY
TRBJ1-2 TRBV7-9 ASSPNTGMNGYT
TRBJ1-5 TRBV28 ASMQGTYSNQPQH
TRBJ2-7 TRBV10-1 ASSNNNYEQY
TRBJ1-5 TRBV19 ASSGTGRQPQH
TRBJ2-1 TRBV7-9 ASSEGLIGDNEQF
TRBJ1-4 TRBV28 AIRDGLQEKLF
TRBJ2-7 TRBV6-5 ASSYSDRGYEQY
TRBJ1-5 TRBV19 ASSIGGGSQRPQH
TRBJ2-2 TRBV5-1 ASSLGHINTGELF
TRBJ2-7 TRBV4-3 ASSQGAGREQY
TRBJ1-2 TRBV5-1 ASSPQGDYGYT
TRBJ2-7 TRBV12-3/TRBV12-4 ASSPGYEQY
TRBJ2-7 TRBV3-1/TRBV3-2 ASSHALAETYEQY
TRBJ2-3 TRBV9 ASSKLAGTDTQY
TRBJ1-2 TRBV5-1 ASSGQGAANYGYT
TRBJ1-2 TRBV12-3/TRBV12-4 ASSPGHRGYT
TRBJ1-1 TRBV19 ASSIGGGNTEAF
TRBJ2-2 TRBV9 ASRGDSANTGELF
TRBJ2-7 TRBV11-3 ASSSFHPGQTYEQY
TRBJ1-4 TRBV7-2 ASRYTVDHSEKLF
TRBJ2-7 TRBV20-1 SASRPQGASYEQY
TRBJ1-3 TRBV5-1 ASSRDRGPGNTIY
TRBJ2-1 TRBV5-6 ASSPTWDRGLNEQF
TRBJ2-7 TRBV4-1 ASSLSSGTSTYEQY
TRBJ2-2 TRBV5-4 ASSRDRGRVNAGELF
TRBJ1-2 TRBV6-2/TRBV6-3 ASSPVGVFGYT
TRBJ2-7 TRBV5-4 ASSPPGGSYEQY
TRBJ2-2 TRBV12-3/TRBV12-4 ASSETGWEELF
TRBJ2-1 TRBV6-5 ASSYPGGNEQF
TRBJ2-1 TRBV7-9 ASSSAGTSASHEQF
TRBJ2-1 TRBV24-1 ATSDPGLAGGYNEQF
TRBJ2-7 TRBV5-4 ASSYQQGGLAGEQY
TRBJ2-7 TRBV5-4 ASSRGTSFYEQY
TRBJ1-4 TRBV7-9 ASSPTGWANEKLF
TRBJ2-2 TRBV24-1 ATSDPGQGRGTGELF
TRBJ2-2 TRBV18 ASSPQFNTGELF
TRBJ1-6 TRBV7-2 ASRLPGQGPNSPLH
TRBJ1-2 TRBV5-1 ASSGGTGAGYT
TRBJ2-3 TRBV4-3 ASSQGSWGTDTQY